The clone carrying this T cell receptor (beta chain) came up once. Seattle patient enrollment occurred during active infection, with longitudinal follow-up thereafter. This specimen belongs to a study of blood T cell repertoires in COVID-19. Clones were sequenced by immunoSEQ multiplex PCR, and TCRdb holds only the in-frame ones, with some missing. Of more than 300,000 clones in the sample, around 90% were seen once. Sequencing was done on a sample of peripheral blood. This clonotype was sampled from a woman aged 40 to 50 with COVID-19, enrolled during active disease.

The CDR3, as DNA: TGCAGCGTTGTTAAGAGCGGGGAGTACCAAGAGACCCAGTACTTC. This codes for CSVVKSGEYQETQYF. The chain joins TRBV29-1 to TRBJ2-5; 7 positions match TRBD2. V gave up 4 bases and J gave up 0 bases; unmatched junction bases: 8. Germline lookup yields CDR1 SQVTM and CDR2 ANQGSEA. The CDR3 loop spans 15 amino acids.